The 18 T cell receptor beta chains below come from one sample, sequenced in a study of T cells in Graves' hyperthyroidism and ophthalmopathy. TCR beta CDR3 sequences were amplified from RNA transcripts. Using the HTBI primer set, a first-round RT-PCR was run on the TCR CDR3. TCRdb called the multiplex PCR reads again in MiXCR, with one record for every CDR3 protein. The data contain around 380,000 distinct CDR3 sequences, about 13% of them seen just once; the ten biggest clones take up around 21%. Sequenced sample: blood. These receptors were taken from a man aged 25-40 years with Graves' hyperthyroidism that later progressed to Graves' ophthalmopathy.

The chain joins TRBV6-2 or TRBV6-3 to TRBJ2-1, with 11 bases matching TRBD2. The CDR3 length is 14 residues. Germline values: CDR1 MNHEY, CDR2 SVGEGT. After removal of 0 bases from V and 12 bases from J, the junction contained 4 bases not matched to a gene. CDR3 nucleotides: TGTGCCAGCAGTTACTCTAGCGGGGGGGCAGGGCAGTTCTTC. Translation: CASSYSSGGAGQFF.

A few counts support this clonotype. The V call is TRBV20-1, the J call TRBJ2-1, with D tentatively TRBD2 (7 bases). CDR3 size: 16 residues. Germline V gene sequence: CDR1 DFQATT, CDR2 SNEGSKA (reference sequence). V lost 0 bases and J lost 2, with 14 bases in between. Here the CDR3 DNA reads TGCAGTGCTAGAGATGGGGGGGGGGCTACCTACAATGAGCAGTTCTTC. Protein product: CSARDGGGATYNEQFF.

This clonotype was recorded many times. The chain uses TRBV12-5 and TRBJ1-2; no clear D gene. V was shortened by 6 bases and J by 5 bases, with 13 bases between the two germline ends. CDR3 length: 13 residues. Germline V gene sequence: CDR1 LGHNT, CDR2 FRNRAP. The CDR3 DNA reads TGTGCTAGTGGCTACGGGTCTTCTTATGGCTACACCTTC. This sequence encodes CASGYGSSYGYTF.

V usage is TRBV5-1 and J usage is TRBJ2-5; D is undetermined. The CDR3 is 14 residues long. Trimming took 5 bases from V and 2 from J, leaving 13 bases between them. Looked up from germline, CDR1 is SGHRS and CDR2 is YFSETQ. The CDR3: CASRRRESQETQYF. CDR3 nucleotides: TGCGCCAGCAGGAGGAGAGAATCTCAAGAGACCCAGTACTTC.

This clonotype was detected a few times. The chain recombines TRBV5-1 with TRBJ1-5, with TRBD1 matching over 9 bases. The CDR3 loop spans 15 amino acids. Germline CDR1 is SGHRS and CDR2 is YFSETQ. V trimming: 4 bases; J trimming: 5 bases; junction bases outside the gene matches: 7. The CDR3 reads CASSPGQGRDQPQHF. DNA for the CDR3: TGCGCCAGCAGCCCGGGACAGGGTAGGGATCAGCCCCAGCATTTT.

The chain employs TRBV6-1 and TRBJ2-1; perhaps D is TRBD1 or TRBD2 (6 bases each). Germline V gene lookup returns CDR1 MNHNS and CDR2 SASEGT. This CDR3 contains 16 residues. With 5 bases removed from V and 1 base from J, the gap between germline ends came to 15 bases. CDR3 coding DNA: TGTGCCAGCAGTTTAATTGGGGGGACATCCTACAATGAGCAGTTCTTC. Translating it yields CASSLIGGTSYNEQFF.

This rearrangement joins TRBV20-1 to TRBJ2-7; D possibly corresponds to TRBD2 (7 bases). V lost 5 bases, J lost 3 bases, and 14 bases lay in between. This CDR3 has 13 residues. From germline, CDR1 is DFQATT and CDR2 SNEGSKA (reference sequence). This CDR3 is CSADGGPNYEQYF. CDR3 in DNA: TGCAGTGCTGACGGGGGGCCCAACTACGAGCAGTACTTC.

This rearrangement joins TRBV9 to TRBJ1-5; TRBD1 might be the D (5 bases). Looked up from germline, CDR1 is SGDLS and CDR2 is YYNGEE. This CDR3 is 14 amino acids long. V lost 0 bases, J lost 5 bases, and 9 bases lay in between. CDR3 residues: CASSVGGVHQPQHF. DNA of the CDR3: TGTGCCAGCAGCGTAGGAGGGGTTCATCAGCCCCAGCATTTT.

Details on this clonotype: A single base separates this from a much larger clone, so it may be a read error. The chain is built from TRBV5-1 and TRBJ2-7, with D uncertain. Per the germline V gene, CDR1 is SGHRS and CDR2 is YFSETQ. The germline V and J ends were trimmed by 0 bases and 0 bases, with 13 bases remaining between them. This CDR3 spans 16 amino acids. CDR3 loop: CASSLESRLRSYEQYF. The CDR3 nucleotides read TGCGCCAGCAGCTTGGAGTCTCGCCTGCGCTCCTACGAGCAGTACTTC.

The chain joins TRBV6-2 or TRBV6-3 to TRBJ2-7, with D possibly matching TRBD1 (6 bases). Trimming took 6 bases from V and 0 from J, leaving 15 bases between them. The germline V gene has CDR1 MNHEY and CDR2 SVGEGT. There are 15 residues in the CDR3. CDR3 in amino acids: CASRDRDTISYEQYF. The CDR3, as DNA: TGTGCCAGCAGAGACCGGGACACCATCTCCTACGAGCAGTACTTC.

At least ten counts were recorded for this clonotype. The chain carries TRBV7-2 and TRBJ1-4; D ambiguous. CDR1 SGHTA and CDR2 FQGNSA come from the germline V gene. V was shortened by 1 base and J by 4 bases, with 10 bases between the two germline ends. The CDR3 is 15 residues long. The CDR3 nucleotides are TGTGCCAGCAGCTTAGGAGGTCGGGATAATGAAAAACTGTTTTTT. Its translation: CASSLGGRDNEKLFF.

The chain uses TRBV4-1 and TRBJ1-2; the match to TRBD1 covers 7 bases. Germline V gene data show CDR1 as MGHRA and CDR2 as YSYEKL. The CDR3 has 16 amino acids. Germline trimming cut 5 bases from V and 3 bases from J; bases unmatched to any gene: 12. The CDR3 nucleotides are TGCGCCAGCAGCACCTCAACAGGGGATTTGGACTATGGCTACACCTTC. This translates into CASSTSTGDLDYGYTF.

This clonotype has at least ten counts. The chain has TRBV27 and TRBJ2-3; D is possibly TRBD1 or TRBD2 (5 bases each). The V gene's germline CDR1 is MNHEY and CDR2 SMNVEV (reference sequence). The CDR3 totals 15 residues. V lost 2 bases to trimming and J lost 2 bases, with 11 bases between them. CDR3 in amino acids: CASSLKGRITDTQYF. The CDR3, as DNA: TGTGCCAGCAGTTTAAAGGGACGCATCACAGATACGCAGTATTTT.

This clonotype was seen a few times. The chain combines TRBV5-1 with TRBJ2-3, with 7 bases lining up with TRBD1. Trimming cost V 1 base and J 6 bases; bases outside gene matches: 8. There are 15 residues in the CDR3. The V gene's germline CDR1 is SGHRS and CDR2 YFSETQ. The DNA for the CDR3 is TGCGCCAGCAGCTTGAGGCCAGGGGGTGTCGATACGCAGTATTTT. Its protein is CASSLRPGGVDTQYF. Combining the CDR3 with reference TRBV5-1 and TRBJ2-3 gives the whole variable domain KAGVTQTPRYLIKTRGQQVTLSCSPISGHRSVSWYQQTPGQGLQFLFEYFSETQRNKGNFPGRFSGRQFSNSRSEMNVSTLELGDSALYLCASSLRPGGVDTQYFGPGTRLTVL.

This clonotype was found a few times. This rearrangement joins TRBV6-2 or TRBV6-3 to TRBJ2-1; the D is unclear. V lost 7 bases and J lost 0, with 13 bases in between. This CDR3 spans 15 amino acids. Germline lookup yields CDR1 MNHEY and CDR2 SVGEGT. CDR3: CASTFSRNSYNEQFF. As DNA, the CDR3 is TGTGCCAGCACCTTTTCACGGAACTCCTACAATGAGCAGTTCTTC.

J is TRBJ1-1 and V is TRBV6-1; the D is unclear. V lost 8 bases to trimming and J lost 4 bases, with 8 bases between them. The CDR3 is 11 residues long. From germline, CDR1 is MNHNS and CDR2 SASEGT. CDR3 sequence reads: CASSSSTEAFF. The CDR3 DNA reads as TGTGCCAGCTCGAGTAGCACTGAAGCTTTCTTT.

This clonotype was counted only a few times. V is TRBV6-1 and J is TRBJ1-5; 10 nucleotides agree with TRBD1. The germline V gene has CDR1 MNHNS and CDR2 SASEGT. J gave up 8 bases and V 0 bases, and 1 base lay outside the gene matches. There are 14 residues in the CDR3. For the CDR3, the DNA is TGTGCCAGCAGTGAAGCGACAGGGGGCGAGCCCCAGCATTTT. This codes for CASSEATGGEPQHF.

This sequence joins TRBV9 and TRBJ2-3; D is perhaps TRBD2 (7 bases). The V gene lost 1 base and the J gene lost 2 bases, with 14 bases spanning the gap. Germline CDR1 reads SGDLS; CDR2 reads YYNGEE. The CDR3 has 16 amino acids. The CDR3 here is CASSVPVRGHTDTQYF. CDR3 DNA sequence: TGTGCCAGCAGCGTACCTGTGCGGGGGCACACAGATACGCAGTATTTT. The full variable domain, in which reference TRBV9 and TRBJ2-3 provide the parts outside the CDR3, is DSGVTQTPKHLITATGQRVTLRCSPRSGDLSVYWYQQSLDQGLQFLIQYYNGEERAKGNILERFSAQQFPDLHSELNLSSLELGDSALYFCASSVPVRGHTDTQYFGPGTRLTVL.